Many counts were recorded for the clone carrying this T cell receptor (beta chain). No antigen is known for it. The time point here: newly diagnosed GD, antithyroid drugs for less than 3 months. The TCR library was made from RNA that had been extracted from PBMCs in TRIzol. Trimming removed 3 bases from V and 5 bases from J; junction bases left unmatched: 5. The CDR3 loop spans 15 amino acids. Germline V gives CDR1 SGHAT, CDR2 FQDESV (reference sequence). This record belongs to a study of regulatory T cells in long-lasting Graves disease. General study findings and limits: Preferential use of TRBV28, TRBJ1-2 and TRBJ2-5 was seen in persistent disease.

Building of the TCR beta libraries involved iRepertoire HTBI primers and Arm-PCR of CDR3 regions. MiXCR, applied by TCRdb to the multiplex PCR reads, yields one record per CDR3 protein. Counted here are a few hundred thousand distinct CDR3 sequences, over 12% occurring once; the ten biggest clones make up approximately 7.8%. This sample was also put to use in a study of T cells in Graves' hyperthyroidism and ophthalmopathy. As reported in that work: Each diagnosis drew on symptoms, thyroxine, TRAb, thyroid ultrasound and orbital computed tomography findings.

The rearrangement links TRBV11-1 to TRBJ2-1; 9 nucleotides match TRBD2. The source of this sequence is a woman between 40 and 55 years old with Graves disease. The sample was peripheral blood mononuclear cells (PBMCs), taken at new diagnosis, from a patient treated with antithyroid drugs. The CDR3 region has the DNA TGTGCCAGCAGCTTCAGGCGGGAGGGGAACAATGAGCAGTTCTTC. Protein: CASSFRREGNNEQFF.